The entry below gives a single T cell receptor (beta chain) sequence along with its context. The data stem from a study of shared clonotypes between healthy human individuals. HIV-negative, healthy adults without recent acute infections or vaccinations were the donors. Trimming cost V 5 bases and J 8 bases, with 19 bases left between them. The CDR3 covers 15 residues. Germline V gene data show CDR1 as LNHDA and CDR2 as SQIVND (reference sequence). Assay runs were performed at deep level. TCRdb keeps only in-frame clones here, not all; method: immunoSEQ multiplex PCR. This sample has about 480,000 clones, with around 79% found just once.

The clonotype was recovered from a middle-aged woman in good health. Some clones in this sample may be carry-over from other donors' samples. The sample comprised PBMCs. The rearrangement joins TRBV19 to TRBJ2-1; the D gene is possibly TRBD1 (7 bases). The DNA for the CDR3 is TGTGCCAGTAGTCTATGGGTTGGAGGGGGCGATGAGCAGTTCTTC. This codes for CASSLWVGGGDEQFF.